Listed below are T cell receptor beta chains from one sample, sequenced in a study of CD8+ T cells in alopecia areata. Method: immunoSEQ multiplex PCR; TCRdb's copy keeps in-frame clones and lacks some. Altogether around 60,000 clones are present, around 42% being singletons, with the ten largest covering roughly 20%. The material sequenced was CD8+ T cells sorted from blood, taken around week 37, from a patient treated with tofacitinib. The receptor set was obtained from a human donor with alopecia areata. Each CDR3 is given without its conserved first and last residue. D genes are given only for firm matches. Clone size, where shown, is once, few, many, or a class for clones that have expanded.

clone_size: few
d_call: .
v_call: TRBV27
cdr3_aa: ASSLSGRLSGTEAF

clone_size: .
d_call: .
v_call: TRBV6-1
cdr3_aa: ASSDSTDTGELF

clone_size: .
d_call: TRBD2
v_call: TRBV5-6
cdr3_aa: ASSLPPGLAGGRQETQY

clone_size: .
d_call: .
v_call: TRBV1
cdr3_aa: TSSRPLLAKDTDTQY

clone_size: .
d_call: TRBD2
v_call: TRBV4-3
cdr3_aa: ASSQVLAGATDTQY

clone_size: few
d_call: TRBD2
v_call: TRBV5-6
cdr3_aa: ASRETAGALYNEQF

clone_size: .
d_call: TRBD1
v_call: TRBV13
cdr3_aa: ASSLARRGTGPGYT

clone_size: few
d_call: .
v_call: TRBV7-9
cdr3_aa: ASSPGWDLYEQY

clone_size: .
d_call: .
v_call: TRBV7-9
cdr3_aa: ASSLAYMGEQY

clone_size: once
d_call: TRBD1
v_call: TRBV9
cdr3_aa: ASSGGTGAGEQY

clone_size: .
d_call: TRBD2
v_call: TRBV11-2
cdr3_aa: ASSLVVAGVQY

clone_size: .
d_call: TRBD2
v_call: TRBV29-1
cdr3_aa: SVDAGTSNEQF

clone_size: .
d_call: TRBD2
v_call: TRBV9
cdr3_aa: ASSVSGGNYEQY

clone_size: few
d_call: .
v_call: TRBV29-1
cdr3_aa: SVASTYEQY

clone_size: .
d_call: .
v_call: TRBV4-2
cdr3_aa: ASSQLPGVKSLDTGELF

clone_size: .
d_call: TRBD1
v_call: TRBV6-1
cdr3_aa: ASSEGTGFRPGELF

clone_size: .
d_call: .
v_call: TRBV28
cdr3_aa: ASSVRAEAS

clone_size: once
d_call: .
v_call: TRBV5-1
cdr3_aa: ASSWVGGMNTDTQY

clone_size: few
d_call: TRBD1
v_call: TRBV5-6
cdr3_aa: ASSLAVAGGRGETQY

clone_size: .
d_call: .
v_call: TRBV21-1
cdr3_aa: ATPGPSPQAGQY

clone_size: .
d_call: .
v_call: TRBV29-1
cdr3_aa: SVLGGPDDYT

clone_size: few
d_call: .
v_call: TRBV25-1
cdr3_aa: ASSVPGTQY

clone_size: few
d_call: .
v_call: TRBV14
cdr3_aa: ASSQFATRDEQY

clone_size: .
d_call: .
v_call: TRBV5-6
cdr3_aa: ASSLEGFSISGANVLT